This T cell receptor beta chain is drawn from a study of OX40 agonist ivuxolimab in advanced cancers. In terms of the full investigation: Ivuxolimab, which targeted the costimulatory receptor OX40 (CD134), was an agonistic, fully human IgG2 monoclonal antibody. Intravenous ivuxolimab was administered to patients every 2 weeks at six dose levels: 0.01, 0.1, 0.3, 1.5, 3 and 10 mg/kg. Of the approximately 53 patients in dose escalation, 19 had hepatocellular carcinoma, some 15 had melanoma, 9 had renal cell carcinoma and 9 had head and neck cancer. In the dose-escalation cohort, nearly 85% of patients were male, and the mean age was 60 years with a range of roughly 23 to 90. Prior anti-PD-1, anti-PD-L1 or anti-CTLA-4 therapy was permitted, and checkpoint inhibitors had been received by more than 35% of dose-escalation patients. Partial responses occurred in three dose-escalation patients, of whom one had hepatocellular carcinoma and two had cutaneous melanoma. The point of sequencing TCRbeta in the periphery was to test whether ivuxolimab changed TCR sequence diversity and drove clonal T-cell expansion. The paper covers the monotherapy dose-escalation part of the phase I ivuxolimab trial, which included N ≈ 50 patients.

What the research found in general, with its limitations: Low levels of normalized T-cell clonal expansion were also seen in some patients who did not respond. At doses from 0.1 to 3.0 mg/kg, clonal expansion was seen in both CD4+ and CD8+ blood T cells between baseline and week 6. Antigen specificity was not determined for the clonally expanded peripheral T cells. On average, CD8+ T cells showed more expanded clones than CD4+ T cells after ivuxolimab. Partial responders in the 0.1-3.0 mg/kg groups had among the lowest normalized peripheral clonal expansion, especially among CD8+ T cells.

To sequence the TCRbeta CDR3 region, genomic DNA was isolated from the sorted cells. TCRbeta CDR3 regions were sequenced using the immunoSEQ Assay. Here the immuneACCESS table is served through TCRdb, limited to in-frame sequences with V and J called. Missing clones are a known gap in these copies; in checked studies unresolved V genes cover under half, and the rest lacks a known reason. The sample table lists roughly 86,000 clones, about 90% of them with a count of one. 2.5% to 3% of the sample belongs to the ten largest clones. The trial excluded patients who had a history of autoimmune disease or were on systemic immunosuppression. Peripheral blood for TCR sequencing was collected from all dose cohorts at baseline, on cycle 4 day 1, and on cycle 7 day 1. The samples were drawn from a first-in-human, open-label, multicenter phase I dose-escalation trial of ivuxolimab. Adults with locally advanced or metastatic melanoma, renal cell carcinoma, hepatocellular carcinoma or head and neck squamous cell carcinoma were enrolled in the trial. Before TCR sequencing, CD4+ T cells and CD8+ T cells were sorted from peripheral blood as separate populations.

CDR1 and CDR2, looked up from the germline V gene (reference sequence), are SGHNT and YYREEE. Relative to germline, V is 1 base shorter and J is 3 bases shorter, with 8 bases between their ends. The CDR3 sequence holds 13 residues, the cysteine and phenylalanine included. Only CDR3 DNA remains: 39 bases, in frame from the first base. On this clone itself: No cognate antigen has been identified for it. Base qualities are missing; no much larger clone stands one base away.

The chain uses TRBV5-4 and TRBJ2-7; a confident D gene designation cannot be given. Material: CD4+ or CD8+ T cells sorted from blood, obtained in a trial of the OX40 agonist ivuxolimab. This clonotype was sampled from an adult with an advanced solid tumor such as melanoma, head and neck, liver or kidney cancer. The sequence in DNA is TGTGCCAGCAGCTTGCCCCTGAACTACGAGCAGTACTTC. Translated, it reads CASSLPLNYEQYF.